This paragraph covers one T cell receptor beta chain sequence. This clonotype was found many times. What antigen it recognizes has not been identified. Nothing much larger sits one base from this clone, and base qualities are not available. Cells that were CD4+CD25+CD127-/low were the ones isolated as Tregs. Tregs, naive and memory CD4+ T cells from tumor, blood and ipsilateral draining lymph nodes of five breast cancer patients underwent full-length TCR alpha and beta sequencing. Tumor tissue and lymph nodes obtained by ipsilateral axillary dissection were perfused with PBS, cut into small pieces and digested using collagenase I and hyaluronidase. Ficoll density gradient centrifugation was used to isolate mononuclear cells from lymph nodes or from 40 to 50 ml of peripheral blood. Sorted cell populations were confirmed by FACS to exceed 90% purity. Amplification of full-length TCR variable regions was done by 5' RACE PCR using constant-region reverse primers, and this step was followed by semi-nested PCR with Nested Universal Primer A. Using the ReliaPrep RNA Cell Miniprep System, total RNA was extracted, and the SMARTer RACE 5'/3' Kit was then used to reverse transcribe the RNA into 5'RACE-ready cDNA. An Illumina MiSeq was used to sequence the full-length TCR alpha and beta libraries, which had been barcoded with multiplex adaptors. Under the source paper's analysis protocol: For each of nine subset-tissue groups, sequencing data from the five patients were pooled, and the groups were then compared using unsupervised clustering of TCR gene usage. Repertoire similarity was calculated with the Morisita-Horn index, weighting shared sequences by their contribution to each repertoire. TCRdb cleaned the public reads at Q25 with fastp, built clones with MiXCR and kept in-frame beta chains. Duplicate CDR3 protein sequences are folded into a single record with the most common DNA and genes. TCRdb assigned the V and J calls; the authors' analysis was not used. This sample lists about 10,000 distinct CDR3 sequences; around a quarter were detected once. 3% of the sample rests with the top ten.

The data are from a study (dated by TCRdb to 2013 to 2016). For the study in its entirety: The study tested whether tumor-infiltrating Tregs in breast cancer are recruited from blood Tregs or converted in situ from other CD4+ T cell subsets. Broader findings and caveats from the paper: The TCR alpha and beta sequences of tumor-infiltrating Tregs showed the greatest overlap with tumor naive CD4+ T cells, followed by blood naive CD4+ T cells. Tumor memory CD4+ T cell TCR gene usage was found to cluster with blood and lymph node memory CD4+ cells and with lymph node naive CD4+ cells. Validation in the larger cohort was restricted to a single TCR beta V-J rearrangement rather than whole repertoires.

From a lookup of the germline V gene, CDR1 and CDR2 are SGHVS and FQNEAQ. V sheds 6 bases and J sheds 5 bases, leaving 11 bases between their ends. The CDR3 runs 13 residues from the cysteine to the phenylalanine. The only DNA kept is the CDR3, 39 bases in frame from the first base. The chain joins TRBV7-8 to TRBJ1-5; the D segment cannot be called with confidence. The specimen was Tregs sorted from a lymph node. The origin of this receptor is a female donor with breast cancer. At the DNA level, the sequence is TGTGCCAGCAGTCCATGGGCGGATCAGCCCCAGCATTTT. Translated, it gives CASSPWADQPQHF.